The rows below give T cell receptor beta chains drawn from one sample of a study of blood T cell repertoires in COVID-19. Only in-frame clones appear in the TCRdb table, and some are missing; sequencing was by immunoSEQ multiplex PCR. The sample has approximately 300,000 clones; around 90% are singletons. Sequenced input: PBMCs or T cells enriched from blood (not recorded which). Receptors originate from a man aged 55 to 70 who had recovered from COVID-19. The CDR3 runs from the conserved cysteine through the conserved F or W. The D gene is left open where the match is weak. Some rows have no size entry. The others give once, few or many, or a class for an expanded clone.

V gene	D gene	clone size	J gene	CDR3 protein	CDR3 DNA
TRBV5-4	TRBD1	.	TRBJ1-2	CASRPPRTDRGNYGYTF	TGTGCCAGTCGGCCGCCGCGTACCGACAGGGGGAACTATGGCTACACCTTC
TRBV4-1	TRBD1	.	TRBJ2-1	CASSQDSLDRGNNEQFF	TGCGCCAGCAGCCAAGACTCCCTGGACAGGGGAAACAATGAGCAGTTCTTC
TRBV6-6	.	.	TRBJ1-3	CASSASGPSSGNTIYF	TGTGCCAGCAGTGCGTCTGGTCCGAGCTCTGGAAACACCATATATTTT
TRBV30	TRBD2	.	TRBJ2-3	CAWKTSEATDTQYF	TGTGCCTGGAAGACTAGCGAAGCCACAGATACGCAGTATTTT
TRBV12-3/TRBV12-4	.	.	TRBJ2-2	CASSPRGGGELFF	TGTGCCAGCAGCCCAAGGGGCGGCGGGGAGCTGTTTTTT
TRBV27	.	.	TRBJ1-6	CASSPRQVYNSPLHF	TGTGCCAGCAGTCCGCGACAGGTTTATAATTCACCCCTCCACTTT
TRBV7-7	TRBD2	.	TRBJ2-7	CASSMGTSGYYEQYF	TGTGCTAGCAGCATGGGGACTAGCGGTTACTACGAGCAGTACTTC
TRBV7-8	TRBD2	.	TRBJ2-3	CASSLGRLASDTQYF	TGTGCCAGCAGCTTAGGGAGACTAGCCTCCGATACGCAGTATTTT
TRBV29-1	.	few	TRBJ1-1	CSVAPQGRSEAFF	TGCAGCGTTGCCCCACAGGGTCGGTCTGAAGCTTTCTTT
TRBV30	TRBD1	.	TRBJ2-3	CAADRDNTDTQYF	TGTGCCGCGGACAGGGACAACACAGATACGCAGTATTTT
TRBV30	TRBD1	.	TRBJ2-7	CAWSVPSGGSEQYF	TGTGCCTGGAGTGTACCTTCAGGGGGCAGCGAGCAGTACTTC
TRBV3-1/TRBV3-2	.	.	TRBJ2-5	CASSQAGSQTQYF	TGTGCCAGCAGCCAAGCGGGGTCCCAGACCCAGTACTTC
TRBV10-2	.	.	TRBJ2-1	CASSPSVEQFF	TGCGCCAGCAGCCCTAGCGTTGAGCAGTTCTTC
TRBV24-1	TRBD2	.	TRBJ2-1	CATSDLPAGSVNEQFF	TGTGCCACCAGTGATTTACCAGCGGGATCTGTAAATGAGCAGTTCTTC
TRBV9	.	once	TRBJ1-2	CASSAGSGKKYGYTF	TGTGCCAGCAGCGCCGGGTCAGGGAAGAAATATGGCTACACCTTC
TRBV5-1	.	.	TRBJ2-3	CASSRGSTDTQYF	TGCGCCAGCAGCCGGGGAAGCACAGATACGCAGTATTTT